Sequencing of this TCR beta chain was carried out in a study of OX40 agonist ivuxolimab in advanced cancers. Study at large: Every 2 weeks, patients received ivuxolimab intravenously, dosed at 0.01 to 10 mg/kg. Every patient in dose escalation had hepatocellular carcinoma, melanoma, renal cell or head and neck cancer. Among those enrolled, mean age was 60 years (range about 20 to 79) and 82.7% were male.

Patients with autoimmune history or systemic immunosuppression were excluded. Generated by immunoSEQ multiplex PCR, the TCRdb table keeps only in-frame clones and is missing some. The data show tens of thousands of clones, approximately 90% seen once. V was pared by 1 base and J by 4 bases, with 9 bases of the junction left unmatched. CDR1 is SGHKS, CDR2 YYEKEE, per germline (reference sequence). The CDR3 has 18 residues. V and J are TRBV5-5 and TRBJ2-6, with 9 bases lining up with TRBD1. The clonotype was recovered from an adult with an advanced solid tumor such as melanoma, head and neck, liver or kidney cancer. The sample in question was CD4+ or CD8+ T cells sorted from blood, obtained in a trial of the OX40 agonist ivuxolimab. Here the CDR3 DNA reads TGTGCCAGCAGCTTGAGGGTGGGGACAGGGATCGGGGCCAACGTCCTGACTTTC. Protein product: CASSLRVGTGIGANVLTF.